This T cell receptor (beta chain) was identified during a study of glioma-infiltrating T cells after dendritic cell vaccination. Across the study: Glioblastoma patients came from Phase I and II dendritic cell vaccination trials. Between about 2003 and 2012, patients got autologous tumor lysate-pulsed dendritic cell vaccines.

Between the trimmed V and J ends, which lost 6 bases and 4 bases, there was a span of 12 bases. This CDR3 has 14 amino acids. Looked up from germline, CDR1 is MGHDK and CDR2 is SYGVNS. Time point specified: after dendritic cell vaccination, including at tumor progression/relapse. Only patients with spare fresh-frozen tumor and over two years of follow-up were included. The PCR used 60 V beta and 13 J beta primers. Only in-frame clones appear in the TCRdb table, and some are missing; sequencing was by immunoSEQ multiplex PCR. The sample includes 70,000 to 100,000 clones, roughly 87% seen only once; the top ten take 6% to 8.5%.

The chain combines TRBV25-1 with TRBJ1-4; D perhaps matches TRBD1 (5 bases). This sequence originates from a human donor with glioblastoma. The source material was blood, sampled after dendritic cell vaccination. The CDR3 sequence: CASRDVGGNEKLFF. The CDR3 DNA is TGTGCCAGCAGGGACGTGGGGGGTAATGAAAAACTGTTTTTT.